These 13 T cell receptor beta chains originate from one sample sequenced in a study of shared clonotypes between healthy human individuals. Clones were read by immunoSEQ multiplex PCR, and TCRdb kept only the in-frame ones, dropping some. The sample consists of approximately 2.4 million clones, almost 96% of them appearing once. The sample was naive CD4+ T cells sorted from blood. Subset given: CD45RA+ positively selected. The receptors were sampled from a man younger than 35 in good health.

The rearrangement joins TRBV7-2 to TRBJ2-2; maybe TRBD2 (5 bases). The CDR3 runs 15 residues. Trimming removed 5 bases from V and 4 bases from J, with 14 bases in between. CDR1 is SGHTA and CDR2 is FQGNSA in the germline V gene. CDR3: CASSRTASGTGELFF. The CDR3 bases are TGTGCCAGCAGCCGGACGGCCAGCGGCACCGGGGAGCTGTTTTTT.

The CDR3 spells CASSSTAAQSTDTQYF. In nucleotides, the CDR3 is TGTGCCAGCAGTTCGACGGCCGCACAGAGCACAGATACGCAGTATTTT. The chain links TRBV6-5 to TRBJ2-3; D gene ambiguous. Germline values: CDR1 MNHEY, CDR2 SVGAGI. Trimming pared 4 bases from V and 0 bases from J, leaving 14 bases between. CDR3 size: 16 residues.

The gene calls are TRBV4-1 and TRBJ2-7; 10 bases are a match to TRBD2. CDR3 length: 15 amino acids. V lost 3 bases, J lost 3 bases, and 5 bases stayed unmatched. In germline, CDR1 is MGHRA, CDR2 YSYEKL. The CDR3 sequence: CASSHPSGGGYEQYF. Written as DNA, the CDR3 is TGCGCCAGCAGCCATCCCAGCGGGGGGGGCTACGAGCAGTACTTC.

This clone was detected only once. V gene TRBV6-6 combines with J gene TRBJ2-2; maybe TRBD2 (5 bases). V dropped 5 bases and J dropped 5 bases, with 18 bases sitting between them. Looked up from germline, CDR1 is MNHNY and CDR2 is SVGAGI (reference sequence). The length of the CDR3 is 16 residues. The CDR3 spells CASSRYRGSGTGELFF. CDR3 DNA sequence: TGTGCCAGCAGTCGATATCGAGGGAGTGGGACCGGGGAGCTGTTTTTT.

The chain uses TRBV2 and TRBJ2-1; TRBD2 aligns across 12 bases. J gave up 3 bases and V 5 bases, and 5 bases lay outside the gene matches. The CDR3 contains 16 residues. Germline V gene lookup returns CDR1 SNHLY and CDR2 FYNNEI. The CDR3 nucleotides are TGTGCCAGCAGTATCAGACTAGCGGGAGACTACAATGAGCAGTTCTTC. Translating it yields CASSIRLAGDYNEQFF. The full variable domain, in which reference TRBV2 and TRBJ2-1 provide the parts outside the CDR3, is EPEVTQTPSHQVTQMGQEVILRCVPISNHLYFYWYRQILGQKVEFLVSFYNNEISEKSEIFDDQFSVERPDGSNFTLKIRSTKLEDSAMYFCASSIRLAGDYNEQFFGPGTRLTVL.

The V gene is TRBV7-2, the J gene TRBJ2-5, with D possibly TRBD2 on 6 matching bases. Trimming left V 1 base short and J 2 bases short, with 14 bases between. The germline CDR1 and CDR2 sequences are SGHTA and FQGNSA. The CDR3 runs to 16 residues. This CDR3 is CASSLGLSGLQETQYF. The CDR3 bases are TGTGCCAGCAGCTTAGGCTTATCGGGACTTCAAGAGACCCAGTACTTC.

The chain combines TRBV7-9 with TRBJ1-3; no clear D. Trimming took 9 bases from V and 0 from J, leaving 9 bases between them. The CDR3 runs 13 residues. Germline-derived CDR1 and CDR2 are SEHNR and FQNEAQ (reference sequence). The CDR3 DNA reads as TGTGCCAGGGACGGAACCTCTGGAAACACCATATATTTT. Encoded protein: CARDGTSGNTIYF.

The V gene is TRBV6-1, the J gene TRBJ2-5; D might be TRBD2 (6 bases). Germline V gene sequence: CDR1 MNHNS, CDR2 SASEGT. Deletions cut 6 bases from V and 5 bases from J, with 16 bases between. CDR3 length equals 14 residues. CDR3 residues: CASRALARSETQYF. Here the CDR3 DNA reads TGTGCCAGCAGGGCCCTAGCGCGGTCGGAGACCCAGTACTTC.

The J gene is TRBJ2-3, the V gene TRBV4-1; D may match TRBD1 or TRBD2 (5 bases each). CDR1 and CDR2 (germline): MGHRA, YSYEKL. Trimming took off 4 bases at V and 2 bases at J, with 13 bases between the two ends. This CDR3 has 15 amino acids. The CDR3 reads CASSRRDGSTDTQYF. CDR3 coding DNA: TGCGCCAGCAGCCGACGGGACGGATCCACAGATACGCAGTATTTT.

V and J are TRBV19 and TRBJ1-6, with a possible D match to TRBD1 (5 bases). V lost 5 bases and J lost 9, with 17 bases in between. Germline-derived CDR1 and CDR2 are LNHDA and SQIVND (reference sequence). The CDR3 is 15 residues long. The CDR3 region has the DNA TGTGCCAGTAGTGGAGGAGCTACCCAGGGTTCACCCCTCCACTTT. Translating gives CASSGGATQGSPLHF.

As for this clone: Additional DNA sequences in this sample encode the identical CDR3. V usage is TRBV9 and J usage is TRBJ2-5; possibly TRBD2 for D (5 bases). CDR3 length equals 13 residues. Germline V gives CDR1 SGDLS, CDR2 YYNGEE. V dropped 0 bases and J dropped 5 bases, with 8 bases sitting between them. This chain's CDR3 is CASSVGLQETQYF. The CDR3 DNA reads TGTGCCAGCAGCGTAGGACTACAGGAGACCCAGTACTTC.

As DNA, the CDR3 is TGTGCCAGCAGCCAAGACAGGAGCACCTTCTACACCTTC. Translated, it gives CASSQDRSTFYTF. The V and J genes are TRBV4-2 and TRBJ1-2; D not resolved. The CDR3 totals 13 residues. The V end lost 0 bases, the J end lost 10 bases, and 12 bases lay between the germline ends. Germline CDR1 reads LGHNA; CDR2 reads YNFKEQ.

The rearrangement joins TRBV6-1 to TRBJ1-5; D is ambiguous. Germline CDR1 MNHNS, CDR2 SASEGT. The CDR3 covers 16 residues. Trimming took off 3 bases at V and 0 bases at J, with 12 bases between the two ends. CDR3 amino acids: CASSEAATYSNQPQHF. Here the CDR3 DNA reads TGTGCCAGCAGTGAGGCGGCAACATATAGCAATCAGCCCCAGCATTTT.